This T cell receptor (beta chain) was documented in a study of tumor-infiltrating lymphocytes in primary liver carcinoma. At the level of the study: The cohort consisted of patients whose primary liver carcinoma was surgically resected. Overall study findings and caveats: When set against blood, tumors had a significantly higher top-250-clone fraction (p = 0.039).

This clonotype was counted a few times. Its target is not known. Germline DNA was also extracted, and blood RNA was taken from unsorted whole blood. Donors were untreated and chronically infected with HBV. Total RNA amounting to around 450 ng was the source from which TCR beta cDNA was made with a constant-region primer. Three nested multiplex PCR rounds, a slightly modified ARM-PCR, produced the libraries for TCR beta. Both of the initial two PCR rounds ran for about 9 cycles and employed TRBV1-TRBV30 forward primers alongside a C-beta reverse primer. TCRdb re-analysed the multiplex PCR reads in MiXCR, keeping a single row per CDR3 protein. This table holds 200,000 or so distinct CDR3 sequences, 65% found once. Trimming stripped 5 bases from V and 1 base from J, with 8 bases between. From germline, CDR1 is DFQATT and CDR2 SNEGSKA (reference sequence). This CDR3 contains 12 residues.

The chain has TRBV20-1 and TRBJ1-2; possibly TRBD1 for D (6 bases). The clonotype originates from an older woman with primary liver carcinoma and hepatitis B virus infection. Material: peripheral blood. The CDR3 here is CSAVGGNYGYTF. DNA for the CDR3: TGCAGTGCTGTAGGGGGTAACTATGGCTACACCTTC.